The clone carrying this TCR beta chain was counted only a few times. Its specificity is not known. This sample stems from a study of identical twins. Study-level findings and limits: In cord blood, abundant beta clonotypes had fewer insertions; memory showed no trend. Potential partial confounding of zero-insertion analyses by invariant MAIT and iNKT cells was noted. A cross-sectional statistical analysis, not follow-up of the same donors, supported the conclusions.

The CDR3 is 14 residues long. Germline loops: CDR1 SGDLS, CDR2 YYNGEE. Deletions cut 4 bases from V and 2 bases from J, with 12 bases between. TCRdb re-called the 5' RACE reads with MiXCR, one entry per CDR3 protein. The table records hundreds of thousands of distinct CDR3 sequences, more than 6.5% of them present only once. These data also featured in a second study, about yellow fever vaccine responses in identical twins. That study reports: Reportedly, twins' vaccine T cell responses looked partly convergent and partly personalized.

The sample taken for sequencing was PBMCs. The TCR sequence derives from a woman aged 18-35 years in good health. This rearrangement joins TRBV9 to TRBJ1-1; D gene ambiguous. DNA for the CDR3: TGTGCCAGCAGCCCAGACGGGGTTAACACTGAAGCTTTCTTT. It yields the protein CASSPDGVNTEAFF.